The clone carrying this TCR beta chain was observed a few times. This specimen belongs to a study of T cell changes during pregnancy in multiple sclerosis. Data came from immunoSEQ multiplex PCR; TCRdb stores just in-frame clones and leaves some out. The repertoire has fewer than 85,000 clones, about 89% of them found once; the top ten carry less than 2.5%. This TCR derives from a female donor with multiple sclerosis, enrolled in a pregnancy study. The sequencing used peripheral blood, collected before pregnancy.

This chain's CDR3 is CASRGQGGQPQHF. CDR3 nucleotides: TGTGCCAGCAGGGGACAGGGTGGTCAGCCCCAGCATTTT. The chain couples TRBV2 to TRBJ1-5, with 9 bases aligning to TRBD1. The germline V gene encodes CDR1 SNHLY and CDR2 FYNNEI. CDR3 size: 13 residues. V trimming: 6 bases; J trimming: 6 bases; junction bases outside the gene matches: 3.